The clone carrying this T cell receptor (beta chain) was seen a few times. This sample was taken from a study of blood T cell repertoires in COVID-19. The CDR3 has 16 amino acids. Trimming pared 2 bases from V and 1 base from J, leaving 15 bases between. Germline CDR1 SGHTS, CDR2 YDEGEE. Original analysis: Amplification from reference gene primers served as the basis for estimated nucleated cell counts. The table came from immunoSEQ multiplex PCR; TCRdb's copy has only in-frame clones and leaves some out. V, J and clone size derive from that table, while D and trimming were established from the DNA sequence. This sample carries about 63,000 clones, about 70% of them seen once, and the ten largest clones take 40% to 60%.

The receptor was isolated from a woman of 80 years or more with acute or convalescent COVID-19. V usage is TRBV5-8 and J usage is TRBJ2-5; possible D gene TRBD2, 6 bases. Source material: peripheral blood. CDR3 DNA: TGTGCCAGCAGCTTCGAGCGGGCCCGGCGCCAAGAGACCCAGTACTTC. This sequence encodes CASSFERARRQETQYF.